The 18 T cell receptor beta chains reported below all come from one sample, sequenced in a study of monozygotic twins with inflammatory bowel disease. TCRdb re-analyzed the 5' RACE reads; it lists each CDR3 protein once, without DNA. The sample has about 380,000 distinct CDR3 sequences. Sequencing was done on a sample of blood. Every receptor here comes from a human donor with ulcerative colitis or Crohn's disease, or a healthy co-twin of an affected twin (not recorded which).

The chain recombines TRBV20-1 with TRBJ2-2; TCRdb's D call, TRBD2, is unchecked because there is no DNA. CDR3 size: 14 residues. Germline V gene lookup returns CDR1 DFQATT and CDR2 SNEGSKA (reference sequence). CDR3 region: CSARGRGFTGELFF.

V usage is TRBV2 and J usage is TRBJ2-1; TCRdb's assignment of TRBD2 cannot be checked, as there is no DNA. The CDR3 covers 12 residues. The V gene's germline CDR1 is SNHLY and CDR2 FYNNEI. This chain's CDR3 is CASANLPNEQFF. The full variable domain, its missing parts supplied by reference TRBV2 and TRBJ2-1, is EPEVTQTPSHQVTQMGQEVILRCVPISNHLYFYWYRQILGQKVEFLVSFYNNEISEKSEIFDDQFSVERPDGSNFTLKIRSTKLEDSAMYFCASANLPNEQFFGPGTRLTVL.

V is TRBV5-5 and J is TRBJ2-1; TCRdb's D call of TRBD1 is untestable without DNA. The CDR3 length is 14 residues. CDR1 and CDR2 from the germline V gene are SGHKS and YYEKEE (reference sequence). CDR3: CASSQGQVYNEQFF.

The chain couples TRBV7-9 to TRBJ2-1; TCRdb lists TRBD2, though no DNA is available to test this call. Looked up from germline, CDR1 is SEHNR and CDR2 is FQNEAQ (reference sequence). This CDR3 region has 16 residues. This chain's CDR3 is CASSLPGTSGYNEQFF.

The V call is TRBV20-1, the J call TRBJ2-7; without DNA, the TCRdb call of TRBD1 cannot be checked. Looked up from germline, CDR1 is DFQATT and CDR2 is SNEGSKA (reference sequence). This CDR3 has 12 amino acids. CDR3 residues: CSASMQGREQYF.

The genes are TRBV7-2 and TRBJ2-5; TCRdb reports TRBD1, a call that lacks DNA to check it against. The CDR3 is 16 residues long. Per germline, CDR1 SGHTA and CDR2 FQGNSA. The CDR3 is CASSLDRGRYQETQYF.

The chain uses TRBV7-8 and TRBJ2-5; TCRdb reports TRBD2, a call that lacks DNA to check it against. Germline V gene sequence: CDR1 SGHVS, CDR2 FQNEAQ. The CDR3 is 13 residues long. The CDR3 sequence: CASSQGLRETQYF.

CDR3 residues: CASSLAITNSNTEAFF. The chain links TRBV7-9 to TRBJ1-1. Germline V gives CDR1 SEHNR, CDR2 FQNEAQ (reference sequence). This CDR3 has 16 amino acids.

The rearrangement links TRBV12-3 or TRBV12-4 to TRBJ2-7. The CDR3 is 11 amino acids. CDR3 sequence: CASSFSVEQYF.

The chain links TRBV10-3 to TRBJ2-1; TCRdb outputs TRBD2, but without DNA this stays unchecked. CDR1 is ENHRY, CDR2 SYGVKD, per germline. This CDR3 has 20 residues. This CDR3 reads CAIKGGTTSGETPSYNEQFF.

This chain links TRBV10-3 with TRBJ2-7; TCRdb proposes TRBD1, but this gene call is untestable without DNA. The CDR3 spans 16 residues. Germline CDR1 reads ENHRY; CDR2 reads SYGVKD. The CDR3 sequence is CAISDRQGTVIIEQYF.

The chain links TRBV5-1 to TRBJ2-5. This CDR3 comprises 15 residues. The V gene's germline CDR1 is SGHRS and CDR2 YFSETQ. CDR3: CASSLVMYGEETQYF. Using reference TRBV5-1 and TRBJ2-5 for the parts outside the CDR3, the full variable domain is KAGVTQTPRYLIKTRGQQVTLSCSPISGHRSVSWYQQTPGQGLQFLFEYFSETQRNKGNFPGRFSGRQFSNSRSEMNVSTLELGDSALYLCASSLVMYGEETQYFGPGTRLLVL.

V and J are TRBV12-3 or TRBV12-4 and TRBJ2-2. The CDR3 consists of 12 residues. The CDR3 protein is CASSLVLAELFF.

This CDR3 is CAWKSEGWSGANVLTF. The rearrangement uses TRBV30 and TRBJ2-6. Germline lookup yields CDR1 GTSNPN and CDR2 SVGIG (reference sequence). The CDR3 consists of 16 residues.

The chain employs TRBV7-2 and TRBJ2-7; there is no DNA to check the TCRdb D call of TRBD2. Germline V gene lookup returns CDR1 SGHTA and CDR2 FQGNSA. The CDR3 runs to 16 residues. CDR3 residues: CASSLYSSGGAYEQYF.

The chain is built from TRBV19 and TRBJ2-2; without DNA, the TCRdb call of TRBD1 cannot be checked. The CDR3 is 15 amino acids. CDR1 is LNHDA, CDR2 SQIVND, per germline (reference sequence). CDR3 loop: CASSPEGRGPGELFF.

The chain is built from TRBV20-1 and TRBJ2-3; TCRdb names TRBD2, which stays unverified in the absence of DNA. In germline, CDR1 is DFQATT, CDR2 SNEGSKA (reference sequence). The CDR3 loop spans 14 amino acids. CDR3 region: CSASLGLSGDTQYF.

The V call is TRBV30, the J call TRBJ2-7. From germline, CDR1 is GTSNPN and CDR2 SVGIG (reference sequence). There are 15 residues in the CDR3. This chain's CDR3 is CAWSVRGDSSYEQYF.